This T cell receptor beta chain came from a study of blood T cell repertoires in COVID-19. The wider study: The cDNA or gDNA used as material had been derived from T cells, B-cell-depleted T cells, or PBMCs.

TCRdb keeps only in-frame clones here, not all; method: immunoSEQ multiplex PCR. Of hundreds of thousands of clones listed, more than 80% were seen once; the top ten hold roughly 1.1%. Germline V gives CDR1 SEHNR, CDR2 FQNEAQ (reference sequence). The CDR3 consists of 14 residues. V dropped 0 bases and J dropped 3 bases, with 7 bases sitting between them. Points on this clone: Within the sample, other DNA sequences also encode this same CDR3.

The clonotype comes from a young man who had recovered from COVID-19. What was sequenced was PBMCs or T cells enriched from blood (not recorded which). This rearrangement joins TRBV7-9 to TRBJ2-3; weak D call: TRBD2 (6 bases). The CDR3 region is CASSLAGGTDTQYF. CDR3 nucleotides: TGTGCCAGCAGCTTAGCGGGAGGAACAGATACGCAGTATTTT.